This record looks at one T cell receptor (beta chain) sequence and its context. The specificity of this receptor is unknown. Per-base quality was not reported, and no clone a single base away is much larger than it. TCRbeta CDR3 regions were amplified from genomic DNA using the immunoSEQ Assay, a bias-controlled multiplex PCR. As for the original processing: Within the assay, amplification of reference gene primers was used to estimate how many nucleated cells each sample contained. Sequence reads were collapsed and filtered to measure the absolute abundance of every unique TCRbeta CDR3 rearrangement. Productive Simpson clonality was computed per sample as the square root of Simpson's diversity index over productive rearrangements. Sourced from immuneACCESS, this table was stored by TCRdb with only in-frame sequences that have V and J called. A share of the clones is absent; for the studies checked, an unresolved V gene accounts for under half, and the remainder has no known explanation. D and trimming come from the DNA, and the V and J calls and clone size come from that table. In all, the sample holds roughly 200,000 clones, and over 65% of those were seen once. The ten largest clones represent roughly 20% of the sample.

The record originates from a study of blood T cell repertoires in COVID-19 (dated by TCRdb to about 2020). For the study in its entirety: Collaborator samples came from the United States, Italy and Spain and covered acute and convalescent phases of COVID-19. The material from the prospective study consisted of cDNA or gDNA derived from T cells, B-cell-depleted T cells, or PBMCs. The dataset comprised deeply sampled blood TCRbeta repertoires from subjects exposed to, actively infected with, or recovered from COVID-19. The repertoires were released in a freely available public database intended as a resource for research on the immune response to SARS-CoV-2. Samples were obtained from the ongoing ImmuneRACE study (first 160 participants) and from some 1,200 subjects provided by 6 global collaborators. The sample metadata nearly always contained a de-identified subject ID, COVID-19 status, age in years and sex. Where available, HLA class I and class II types were obtained from metadata supplied by the sample provider rather than from assay-based typing.

At one collaborating source in Seattle, patients were enrolled during active infection and were followed longitudinally through the course of disease. The collaborating institutions used their own protocols to collect whole blood in K2EDTA tubes. Collaborator samples were shipped for TCRbeta analysis as frozen whole blood, isolated PBMCs, or DNA extracted from either sample type. The CDR3 starts with the cysteine, ends with the phenylalanine, and has 13 residues. Here the CDR3 DNA is all that survives: 39 bases in frame from base 1. The V and J ends are trimmed by 7 bases and 7 bases, leaving 14 bases between them. Taken from the germline V gene (reference sequence), the CDR1 and CDR2 loops are LNHDA and SQIVND. Results and caveats for the whole study, not just this receptor: How much clinical and demographic metadata was included differed by source and by participant, and the metadata was provided uncurated.

The clonotype originates from a person between 65 and 80 years old with COVID-19, enrolled during active disease. Sequencing was done on a sample of peripheral blood. The chain employs TRBV19 and TRBJ2-1; the D gene is perhaps TRBD2, on 6 matching bases. The CDR3 corresponds to CASNLGGNNEQFF. The DNA sequence follows: TGTGCCAGTAATCTCGGCGGGAATAATGAGCAGTTCTTC. With the portions outside the CDR3 filled from the reference TRBV19 and TRBJ2-1 genes, the complete variable region becomes DGGITQSPKYLFRKEGQNVTLSCEQNLNHDAMYWYRQDPGQGLRLIYYSQIVNDFQKGDIAEGYSVSREKKESFPLTVTSAQKNPTAFYLCASNLGGNNEQFFGPGTRLTVL.